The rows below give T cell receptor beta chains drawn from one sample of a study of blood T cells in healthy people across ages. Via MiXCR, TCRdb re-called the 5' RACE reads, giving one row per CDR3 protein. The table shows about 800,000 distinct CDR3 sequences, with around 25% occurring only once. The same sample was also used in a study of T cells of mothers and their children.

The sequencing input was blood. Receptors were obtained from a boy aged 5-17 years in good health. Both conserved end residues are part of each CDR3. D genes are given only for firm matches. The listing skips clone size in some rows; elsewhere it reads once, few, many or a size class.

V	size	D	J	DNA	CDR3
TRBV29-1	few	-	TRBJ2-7	TGCAGCGTACGAACGGGGTACGAGCAGTACTTC	CSVRTGYEQYF
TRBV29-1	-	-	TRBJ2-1	TGCAGCGTCCGAATTGAAATACGCCCCAATGAGCAGTTCTTC	CSVRIEIRPNEQFF
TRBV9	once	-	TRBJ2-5	TGTGCCAGCAGCGTCGGGACACAAGCCAGAGAGACCCAGTACTTC	CASSVGTQARETQYF
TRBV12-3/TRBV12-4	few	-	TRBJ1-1	TGTGCCTGCAGTTTGTTGACTGAAGCTTTCTTT	CACSLLTEAFF
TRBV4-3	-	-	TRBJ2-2	TGCGCCAGCAGCCAAGAATTCTTGTGGGAGCTGTTTTTT	CASSQEFLWELFF
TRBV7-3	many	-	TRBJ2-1	TGTGCCAGCAGCTTCCGAACCGGGGGCAATGAGCAGTTCTTC	CASSFRTGGNEQFF
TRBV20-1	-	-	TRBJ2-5	TGCAGTACTAGAGATGGCTACCAAGAGACCCAGTACTTC	CSTRDGYQETQYF
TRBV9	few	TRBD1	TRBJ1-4	TGTGCCAGCAGCGAGGCCGCGGGACAGACTAATGAAAAACTGTTTTTT	CASSEAAGQTNEKLFF
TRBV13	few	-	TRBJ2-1	TGTGCCAGCAGCGCACCACCAGGGGATACTGAGCAGTTCTTC	CASSAPPGDTEQFF
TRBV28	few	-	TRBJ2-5	TGTGCCAGCAGTTTTCAGGGGTTGCGGGAGACCCAGTACTTC	CASSFQGLRETQYF
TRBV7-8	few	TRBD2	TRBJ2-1	TGTGCCAGCAGCCGATGGGCTAGCGGGAGAAATGAGCAGTTCTTC	CASSRWASGRNEQFF
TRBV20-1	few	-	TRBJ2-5	TGCAGTGCTAACCTGGCCGGGGGAAGGGGGGAGACCCAGTACTTC	CSANLAGGRGETQYF
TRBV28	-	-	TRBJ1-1	TGTGCCAGCAGTGTGGCCGGGAACTCTCCCACTGAAGCTTTCTTT	CASSVAGNSPTEAFF